This TCR beta chain was obtained from a study of blood T cell repertoires in COVID-19. Turning to the study itself: Spain, Italy and the United States supplied samples that represented acute and convalescent COVID-19. The analysed material was cDNA or gDNA that came from T cells, B-cell-depleted T cells, or PBMCs.

In germline, CDR1 is SGHRS, CDR2 YFSETQ. This CDR3 comprises 14 residues. Trimming pared 4 bases from V and 2 bases from J, leaving 12 bases between. As handled by the study authors: By means of reference gene primer amplification, nucleated cell counts were estimated. Some clones are missing from TCRdb's copy, which holds only in-frame ones; the method was immunoSEQ multiplex PCR. V and J calls and clone size are those listed in that table; D and trimming were worked out from the DNA. The sample includes about 60,000 clones, 90% seen only once; the top ten take less than 15%. The chain joins TRBV5-1 to TRBJ2-5, with D possibly matching TRBD2 (6 bases). The receptor comes from a man in his sixties with active COVID-19. The specimen was peripheral blood. CDR3 in amino acids: CASSPGLIQETQYF. In DNA, the CDR3 is TGCGCCAGCAGCCCCGGACTAATTCAAGAGACCCAGTACTTC.